The TCR beta chain under discussion was sequenced for a study of metastatic and nonmetastatic thyroid tumors (dated by TCRdb to 2018 to 2021). With regard to the full study: Repertoires were compared across peripheral blood and tumor or nodule tissue samples from malignant and benign thyroid patients.

Study-wide conclusions, independent of this receptor: In both blood and tumor samples, malignant tumors were reported to have significantly higher TCR beta diversity than benign nodules.

The CDR3 spans 16 residues, from the cysteine through the phenylalanine. Of all the DNA, just the CDR3 is kept, 48 bases in frame from base 1. The germline V gene yields LGHNA for CDR1 and YNFKEQ for CDR2. Relative to germline, V is missing 0 bases and J is missing 5 bases, with 6 bases of the junction outside any gene match. The receptor library was made with PCR. The run used an Illumina HiSeq 4000. High-throughput sequencing was used to profile the CDR3 region of the TCR beta-chain in every patient. The authors processed their data as follows. A classifier to discriminate distant-metastatic papillary thyroid cancer patients was built from CDR3 differences across clinicopathological groups. The Shannon index was used to assess repertoire diversity, and the Morisita-Horn index was used to assess tumor-blood repertoire similarity. TCRdb's own reprocessing of the public reads used fastp at Q25 and MiXCR and kept productive beta chains. TCRdb, not the original authors, processed these V and J calls. This sample has about 32,000 clones in its table, and around 20% of those were observed once. The leading ten clones occupy approximately 8.2% of the sample.

Notes on this clone: Its antigen is currently not known. No base quality information exists; no much larger clone differs at one position.

No patient had received any treatment before thyroid surgery. The study retrospectively analysed patient clinical samples collected from about 2012 to 2018 using T-cell receptor beta sequencing. This chain is built from TRBV4-2 and TRBJ2-2; a stretch of 7 junction bases matches TRBD2. The sequenced sample was blood. This TCR came from a female donor with papillary thyroid cancer or a benign thyroid nodule (not recorded which). Some clones in this sample may be carry-over from other donors' samples. The CDR3 protein is CASSQEETSRTGELFF. DNA sequence: TGTGCCAGCAGCCAAGAGGAGACTAGCAGAACCGGGGAGCTGTTTTTT.